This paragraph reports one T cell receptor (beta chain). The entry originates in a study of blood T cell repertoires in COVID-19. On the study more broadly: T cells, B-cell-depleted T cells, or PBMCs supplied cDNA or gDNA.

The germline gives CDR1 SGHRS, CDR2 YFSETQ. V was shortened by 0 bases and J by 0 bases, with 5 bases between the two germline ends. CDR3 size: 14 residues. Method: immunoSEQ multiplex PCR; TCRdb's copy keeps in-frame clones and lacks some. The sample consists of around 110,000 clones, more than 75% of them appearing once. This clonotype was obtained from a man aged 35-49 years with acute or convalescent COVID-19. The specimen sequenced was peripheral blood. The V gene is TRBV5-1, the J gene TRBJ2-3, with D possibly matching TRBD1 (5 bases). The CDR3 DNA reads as TGCGCCAGCAGCTTGGGACAGAGCACAGATACGCAGTATTTT. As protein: CASSLGQSTDTQYF.